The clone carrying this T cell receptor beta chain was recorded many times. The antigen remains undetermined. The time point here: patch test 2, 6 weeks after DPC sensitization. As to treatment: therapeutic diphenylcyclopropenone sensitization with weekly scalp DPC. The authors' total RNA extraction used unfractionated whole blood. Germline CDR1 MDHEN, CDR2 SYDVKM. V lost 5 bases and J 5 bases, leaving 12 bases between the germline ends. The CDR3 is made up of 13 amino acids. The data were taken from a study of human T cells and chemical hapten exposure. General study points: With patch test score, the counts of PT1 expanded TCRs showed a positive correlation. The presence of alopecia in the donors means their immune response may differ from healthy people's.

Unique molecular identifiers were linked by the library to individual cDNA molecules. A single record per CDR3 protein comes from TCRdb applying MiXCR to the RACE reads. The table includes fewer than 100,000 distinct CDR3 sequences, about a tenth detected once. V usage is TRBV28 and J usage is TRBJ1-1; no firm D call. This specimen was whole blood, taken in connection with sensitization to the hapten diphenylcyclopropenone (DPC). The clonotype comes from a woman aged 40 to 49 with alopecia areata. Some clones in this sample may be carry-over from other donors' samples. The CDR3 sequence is CASSPGSDTEAFF. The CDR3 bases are TGTGCCAGCAGTCCTGGGTCCGATACTGAAGCTTTCTTT.